This record covers a single TCR beta chain. In the authors' methods: Amplifying reference gene primers gave estimates of nucleated cell counts. Produced via immunoSEQ multiplex PCR; TCRdb's table is partial and in-frame only. V and J calls and clone size are copied from that table; D and trimming were computed from the DNA. Among 85,000 to 110,000 clones listed, approximately 90% were seen once. This entry belongs to a study of blood T cell repertoires in COVID-19. Overall study: The United States, Italy and Spain were the sources of the acute and convalescent COVID-19 samples. The analysed material was cDNA or gDNA that came from T cells, B-cell-depleted T cells, or PBMCs.

CDR1 LNHDA and CDR2 SQIVND come from the germline V gene (reference sequence). This CDR3 has 16 amino acids. V was clipped by 7 bases and J by 4 bases; unmatched bases: 12. The source material was peripheral blood. The receptor comes from a man aged 45 to 65 in a cohort sampled during active COVID-19. The rearrangement links TRBV19 to TRBJ2-3; TRBD1 matches 9 bases. In nucleotides, the CDR3 is TGTGCCAGTACCTGGAGCGACAGGGGGTTGGCAGATACGCAGTATTTT. Translation: CASTWSDRGLADTQYF.